This TCR beta chain was observed in a study of cytomegalovirus exposure and HLA in healthy donors. Study-level points and caveats: Among TCR beta chains of equal frequency, HLA-associated ones were more clonally expanded in a later analysis.

The PCR employed 60 Vbeta primers together with 13 Jbeta primers. Only in-frame clones appear in the TCRdb table, and some are missing; sequencing was by immunoSEQ multiplex PCR. The table includes roughly 120,000 clones, more than 70% detected once. About this clone itself: The antigen remains undetermined.

Looked up from germline, CDR1 is MNHEY and CDR2 is SMNVEV (reference sequence). Between the trimmed V and J ends, which lost 3 bases and 4 bases, there was a span of 10 bases. There are 15 residues in the CDR3. Sampled while nominally healthy, donors likely had unrecorded immune exposures. The TCR sequence derives from a man between 45 and 60 years old in good health and CMV-seropositive. V gene TRBV27 combines with J gene TRBJ2-6, with unresolved D. Sequencing was carried out using PBMCs. CDR3 DNA: TGTGCCAGCAGTTTCTTTGACTCCGGGGCCAACGTCCTGACTTTC. Translated: CASSFFDSGANVLTF.